One and the same sample provided the 16 T cell receptor beta chains below, sequenced in a study of cytomegalovirus exposure and HLA in healthy donors. The PCR was carried out with 60 Vbeta primers and 13 Jbeta primers. The repertoire was sequenced with immunoSEQ multiplex PCR; TCRdb's copy has only in-frame clones and lacks some. The sample lists about 150,000 clones; approximately 72% were seen once. Sequencing was performed on PBMCs. The source is a man between 18 and 29 years old in good health and CMV-seronegative.

CDR3 residues: CASSTTHNEQFF. For the CDR3, the DNA is TGCGCCAGCAGTACTACCCACAATGAGCAGTTCTTC. The gene calls are TRBV10-2 and TRBJ2-1; D remains ambiguous. The V end was cut by 5 bases, the J end by 5 bases, with 7 bases between. The V gene's germline CDR1 is WSHSY and CDR2 SAAADI. The CDR3 length is 12 residues.

CDR3 sequence: CAITTSGDSYEQYF. Written as DNA, the CDR3 is TGTGCCATCACGACTAGCGGGGACTCCTACGAGCAGTACTTC. This rearrangement joins TRBV10-3 to TRBJ2-5, with 11 bases aligning to TRBD2. The J call is doubtful: the DNA matches TRBJ2-7 better. Germline values: CDR1 ENHRY, CDR2 SYGVKD. The CDR3 consists of 14 residues.

The V call is TRBV10-3, the J call TRBJ1-4, with unresolved D. This CDR3 region has 12 residues. The germline V and J ends were trimmed by 8 bases and 4 bases, with 8 bases remaining between them. The germline V gene encodes CDR1 ENHRY and CDR2 SYGVKD. CDR3 sequence reads: CAIAEYNEKLFF. The CDR3 DNA reads TGTGCCATCGCGGAGTATAATGAAAAACTGTTTTTT.

The chain employs TRBV5-1 and TRBJ1-6, with D hard to call. Trimming removed 0 bases at V and 10 bases at J, with 11 bases between. Germline-derived CDR1 and CDR2 are SGHRS and YFSETQ. This CDR3 spans 14 amino acids. CDR3 in amino acids: CASSLGQAGSPLHF. The CDR3 DNA follows: TGCGCCAGCAGCTTGGGGCAGGCGGGGTCACCCCTCCACTTT.

This clone was recorded once. The gene calls are TRBV19 and TRBJ1-3, with 8 bases matching TRBD1. Per the germline V gene, CDR1 is LNHDA and CDR2 is SQIVND (reference sequence). The CDR3 consists of 16 residues. The ends lost 5 bases at V and 2 bases at J; junction bases unmatched: 8. The CDR3 nucleotides are TGTGCCAGTAGTGTGGACAGGGTGGAAACTGGAAACACCATATATTTT. Protein sequence: CASSVDRVETGNTIYF. Together with reference TRBV19 and TRBJ1-3, the CDR3 gives the full variable domain: DGGITQSPKYLFRKEGQNVTLSCEQNLNHDAMYWYRQDPGQGLRLIYYSQIVNDFQKGDIAEGYSVSREKKESFPLTVTSAQKNPTAFYLCASSVDRVETGNTIYFGEGSWLTVV.

This chain connects TRBV4-1 to TRBJ1-2; possibly TRBD1 for D (6 bases). The CDR3 has 15 amino acids. The germline V gene encodes CDR1 MGHRA and CDR2 YSYEKL. The germline V and J ends were trimmed by 1 base and 2 bases, with 11 bases remaining between them. Written as DNA, the CDR3 is TGCGCCAGCAGCCAAGGACCAGGGGAGAACTATGGCTACACCTTC. Its translation is CASSQGPGENYGYTF.

CDR3 sequence: CASSGRGRMLNTGELFF. The CDR3 DNA follows: TGTGCCAGCAGTGGCAGGGGGCGCATGCTGAACACCGGGGAGCTGTTTTTT. The V gene is TRBV6-1, the J gene TRBJ2-2, with 8 bases fitting TRBD1. Germline values: CDR1 MNHNS, CDR2 SASEGT. With 4 bases clipped from V and 1 base from J, the junction kept 8 bases outside the gene matches. The CDR3 has 17 amino acids.

The chain employs TRBV10-3 and TRBJ2-3; TRBD1 aligns across 8 bases. V dropped 8 bases and J dropped 6; count of bases not matched to a gene: 10. This CDR3 is built from 14 residues. Germline lookup yields CDR1 ENHRY and CDR2 SYGVKD. In DNA form, the CDR3 reads TGTGCCATCGGACTGGGGCAGGGGGCGGATACGCAGTATTTT. This gives the protein CAIGLGQGADTQYF.

The J gene is TRBJ1-4, the V gene TRBV30; D may be TRBD1 (5 bases). This CDR3 region has 16 residues. The germline V gene has CDR1 GTSNPN and CDR2 SVGIG (reference sequence). Trimming took off 0 bases at V and 0 bases at J, with 11 bases between the two ends. The CDR3 sequence: CAWSVGGGTTNEKLFF. CDR3 nucleotide sequence: TGTGCCTGGAGTGTCGGGGGTGGAACAACTAATGAAAAACTGTTTTTT.

This clone was observed a handful of times. This rearrangement joins TRBV27 to TRBJ1-6, with D unresolved. Trimming removed 5 bases at V and 0 bases at J, with 14 bases between. The CDR3 runs to 17 residues. Looked up from germline, CDR1 is MNHEY and CDR2 is SMNVEV (reference sequence). CDR3 DNA sequence: TGTGCCAGCAGTCCAAGCTATGTTAGCTCCTATAATTCACCCCTCCACTTT. Translated: CASSPSYVSSYNSPLHF.

This chain joins TRBV11-2 and TRBJ1-1; no definite D call. This CDR3 has 16 amino acids. The germline gives CDR1 SGHAT, CDR2 FQNNGV. Trimming removed 4 bases from V and 1 base from J, with 16 bases in between. The CDR3: CASSSRWGGENTEAFF. CDR3 nucleotides: TGTGCCAGCAGCTCCAGATGGGGAGGTGAGAACACTGAAGCTTTCTTT. The full variable domain, rest sourced from reference TRBV11-2 and TRBJ1-1, is EAGVAQSPRYKIIEKRQSVAFWCNPISGHATLYWYQQILGQGPKLLIQFQNNGVVDDSQLPKDRFSAERLKGVDSTLKIQPAKLEDSAVYLCASSSRWGGENTEAFFGQGTRLTVV.

The chain employs TRBV27 and TRBJ2-5, with 16 positions matching TRBD2. Germline lookup yields CDR1 MNHEY and CDR2 SMNVEV (reference sequence). This CDR3 spans 17 amino acids. Unmatched junction bases numbered 6, after V lost 5 bases and J lost 3 bases. The DNA for the CDR3 is TGTGCCAGCAGTGCCGAGGGACTAGCGGGGGGGAAAGAGACCCAGTACTTC. As protein: CASSAEGLAGGKETQYF.

The chain recombines TRBV4-2 with TRBJ1-1; D possibly corresponds to TRBD1 (5 bases). From germline, CDR1 is LGHNA and CDR2 YNFKEQ. V was clipped by 4 bases and J by 5 bases, with 20 bases between them. The CDR3 consists of 16 residues. This chain's CDR3 is CASSPQRGPGGTEAFF. The CDR3 coding sequence is TGTGCCAGCAGCCCCCAGAGGGGACCGGGGGGGACTGAAGCTTTCTTT.

This clone was counted a few times. Other DNA sequences within the sample encode an identical CDR3. The CDR3 loop is CASSQGLAGGRETQYF. The CDR3, as DNA: TGCGCCAGCAGCCAAGGGCTAGCGGGGGGAAGAGAGACCCAGTACTTC. V gene TRBV4-1 combines with J gene TRBJ2-5; 11 bases match TRBD2. The CDR3 extends over 16 amino acids. The ends lost 1 base at V and 4 bases at J; junction bases unmatched: 5. Germline V lookup: CDR1 MGHRA, CDR2 YSYEKL.

In its sample, this clone was seen once. J is TRBJ2-5 and V is TRBV11-2; 9 bases line up with TRBD1. The CDR3 loop spans 17 amino acids. With 4 bases clipped from V and 3 bases from J, the junction kept 12 bases outside the gene matches. CDR1 is SGHAT, CDR2 FQNNGV, per germline. DNA for the CDR3: TGTGCCAGCAGCTGGTCCAGCCAGGGACAGGGTAAAGAGACCCAGTACTTC. Translation gives CASSWSSQGQGKETQYF. Combining the CDR3 with reference TRBV11-2 and TRBJ2-5 gives the whole variable domain EAGVAQSPRYKIIEKRQSVAFWCNPISGHATLYWYQQILGQGPKLLIQFQNNGVVDDSQLPKDRFSAERLKGVDSTLKIQPAKLEDSAVYLCASSWSSQGQGKETQYFGPGTRLLVL.

J is TRBJ1-6 and V is TRBV4-3; 10 nucleotides align to TRBD1. Per the germline V gene, CDR1 is LGHNA and CDR2 is YSLEER. There are 18 residues in the CDR3. The V gene end was trimmed by 4 bases and the J gene end by 10 bases; junction bases not matched to a gene: 16. CDR3 DNA sequence: TGCGCCAGCAGCCCTACCAAGGGGTCCGGACAGGGGGACTCACCCCTCCACTTT. Amino acids: CASSPTKGSGQGDSPLHF.